Below are 22 T cell receptor beta chains sequenced from a single sample in a study of neurological immune-mediated disorders. MiXCR was run by TCRdb on the 5' RACE reads, yielding one entry per CDR3 protein. The sample holds tens of thousands of distinct CDR3 sequences, 14% seen once. Input material: PBMCs. Receptor source: a woman in her 50s in good health.

This clonotype was detected ten times or more. V usage is TRBV7-2 and J usage is TRBJ2-2; 9 nucleotides agree with TRBD2. The trim removed 2 bases at V and 4 bases at J, leaving 5 bases unmatched. CDR1 is SGHTA and CDR2 is FQGNSA in the germline V gene. The CDR3 has 16 residues. The CDR3 bases are TGTGCCAGCAGCTTACAGGTAGCGGGAGTCACCGGGGAGCTGTTTTTT. It codes for CASSLQVAGVTGELFF.

This clonotype was recorded many times. The V call is TRBV3-1, the J call TRBJ2-1; 9 bases fit TRBD2. The germline gives CDR1 LGHDT, CDR2 YNNKEL (reference sequence). J lost 7 bases, V lost 2 bases, and 9 bases had no gene match. The CDR3 consists of 16 residues. As DNA, the CDR3 is TGTGCCAGCAGCCAAACCGGGCGGGGGGGATTAAATGAGCAGTTCTTC. It translates to CASSQTGRGGLNEQFF.

This clonotype came up a few times. At one of its ends the junction is not consistent with the germline gene, which may arise from a read error. V gene TRBV7-7 combines with J gene TRBJ2-5, with D tentatively TRBD1 (6 bases). CDR3 length: 14 amino acids. Germline CDR1 reads SSHAT; CDR2 reads FNYEAQ (reference sequence). CDR3 in amino acids: CASSPDSGKKTQYF. CDR3 nucleotide sequence: TGTGCTAGCAGCCCGGACAGCGGTAAAAAGACCCAGTACTTC.

This clonotype was seen just once. V gene TRBV2 combines with J gene TRBJ2-5; D is ambiguous. V was pared by 1 base and J by 3 bases, with 9 bases between. This CDR3 region has 14 residues. Germline-derived CDR1 and CDR2 are SNHLY and FYNNEI. This CDR3 reads CASSEGGIEETQYF. DNA for the CDR3: TGTGCCAGCAGTGAAGGTGGAATCGAAGAGACCCAGTACTTC.

There are many counts of this clonotype. The J gene is TRBJ2-3, the V gene TRBV5-5; D is possibly TRBD2 (6 bases). Trimming shortened V by 4 bases and J by 6 bases, and 21 bases separated the two germline ends. CDR3 size: 16 residues. The germline CDR1 and CDR2 sequences are SGHKS and YYEKEE (reference sequence). The CDR3 sequence: CASSAGVGGTWDTQYF. CDR3 sequence (DNA): TGTGCCAGCAGCGCCGGGGTGGGAGGTACTTGGGATACGCAGTATTTT.

This clonotype was observed many times. J is TRBJ2-5 and V is TRBV5-1, with 7 bases identical to TRBD1. The CDR3 covers 14 residues. The germline CDR1 and CDR2 sequences are SGHRS and YFSETQ. V lost 2 bases and J lost 2; bases outside the gene matches: 3. The CDR3, as DNA: TGCGCCAGCAGCTTCGGGACAGAACAAGAGACCCAGTACTTC. Amino acid sequence: CASSFGTEQETQYF.

The V call is TRBV19, the J call TRBJ2-7; maybe TRBD2 (6 bases). V was clipped by 1 base and J by 5 bases, with 15 bases between them. The CDR3 extends over 15 amino acids. Germline V lookup: CDR1 LNHDA, CDR2 SQIVND (reference sequence). The CDR3 loop reads CASSIVGTEGHEQYF. CDR3 nucleotides: TGTGCCAGTAGTATAGTAGGGACGGAGGGCCACGAGCAGTACTTC.

This clonotype has a count of ten or more. The V call is TRBV15, the J call TRBJ2-5; 7 nucleotides agree with TRBD1. The CDR3 is made up of 15 amino acids. Trimming removed 0 bases from V and 1 base from J; junction bases left unmatched: 2. Germline CDR1 LNHNV, CDR2 YYDKDF (reference sequence). The CDR3 DNA reads TGTGCCACCAGCAGAGAAGACAGGGCCCAAGAGACCCAGTACTTC. Its protein is CATSREDRAQETQYF.

This clonotype was seen ten or more times. The rearrangement uses TRBV20-1 and TRBJ2-1, with 9 bases fitting TRBD2. Germline CDR1 is DFQATT and CDR2 is SNEGSKA (reference sequence). CDR3 length: 12 amino acids. The CDR3 coding sequence is TGCGGTAGCGGGAGTCGCTACAATGAGCAGTTCTTC. Protein product: CGSGSRYNEQFF.

This clonotype was detected ten times or more. The chain carries TRBV6-5 and TRBJ1-2, with 7 bases fitting TRBD1. V dropped 8 bases and J dropped 4; count of bases not matched to a gene: 22. Per the germline V gene, CDR1 is MNHEY and CDR2 is SVGAGI. The CDR3 consists of 18 residues. CDR3 sequence: CASVTPGTVGDGLYGYTF. In DNA, the CDR3 is TGTGCCAGCGTTACACCCGGGACAGTCGGCGACGGCCTCTATGGCTACACCTTC.

This clonotype was seen ten or more times. The chain links TRBV20-1 to TRBJ2-5; 9 bases are a match to TRBD2. With 3 bases clipped from V and 5 bases from J, the junction kept 13 bases outside the gene matches. The V gene's germline CDR1 is DFQATT and CDR2 SNEGSKA (reference sequence). The CDR3 runs to 16 residues. The CDR3 loop reads CSARSLSGRYWETQYF. The DNA for the CDR3 is TGCAGTGCTAGGAGTCTCAGCGGGAGGTACTGGGAGACCCAGTACTTC.

This clonotype has at least ten counts. The rearrangement links TRBV7-2 to TRBJ1-5, with D possibly being TRBD1 (6 bases). V was trimmed by 7 bases and J by 0 bases, leaving 13 bases between them. Germline loops: CDR1 SGHTA, CDR2 FQGNSA. This CDR3 region has 15 residues. In DNA form, the CDR3 reads TGTGCCAGCACCCCAAGGGGGGATAGCAATCAGCCCCAGCATTTT. It encodes CASTPRGDSNQPQHF. Drawing the rest from reference TRBV7-2 and TRBJ1-5, the complete variable domain is GAGVSQSPSNKVTEKGKDVELRCDPISGHTALYWYRQSLGQGLEFLIYFQGNSAPDKSGLPSDRFSAERTGGSVSTLTIQRTQQEDSAVYLCASTPRGDSNQPQHFGDGTRLSIL.

In the case of this clonotype: This could be a read error, since a much larger clone is one nucleotide away. The chain combines TRBV6-1 with TRBJ2-5; D remains ambiguous. V gave up 2 bases and J gave up 2 bases, with 12 bases separating them. Germline values: CDR1 MNHNS, CDR2 SASEGT. The CDR3 sequence is 15 residues long. In nucleotides, the CDR3 is TGTGCCAGCAGTGAATTAGTGGGGATGCAAGAGACCCAGTACTTC. This gives the protein CASSELVGMQETQYF.

For this clonotype: Compared with germline, one end of the junction differs, possibly owing to a read error. The chain is built from TRBV5-1 and TRBJ2-3; D unclear. This CDR3 has 13 amino acids. Germline-derived CDR1 and CDR2 are SGHRS and YFSETQ. The CDR3 DNA follows: TGCGCCAGCAGCCCTACTTTCGCAAATACGCTGTATTTT. This gives the protein CASSPTFANTLYF.

The table lists this clonotype with many counts. This rearrangement joins TRBV7-2 to TRBJ2-7; TRBD2 agrees at 7 bases. This CDR3 is 15 amino acids long. V was clipped by 5 bases and J by 3 bases; unmatched bases: 10. CDR1 is SGHTA, CDR2 FQGNSA, per germline. The CDR3 is CASSLWGGVNYEQYF. CDR3 DNA sequence: TGTGCCAGCAGCCTTTGGGGGGGGGTGAACTACGAGCAGTACTTC.

About this clonotype itself: Compared with germline, one end of the junction differs, possibly owing to a read error. J is TRBJ2-2 and V is TRBV11-2, with 8 bases fitting TRBD1. This CDR3 is built from 18 residues. Germline V gives CDR1 SGHAT, CDR2 FQNNGV. The CDR3 sequence: CVSSLRGIDRGVTGELFF. As DNA, the CDR3 is TGTGTCAGCAGCTTGCGCGGGATTGACAGGGGTGTAACCGGGGAGCTGTTTTTT.

In regard to this clonotype: This may be a read error: a much more frequent sequence differs by one nucleotide. The chain couples TRBV7-3 to TRBJ2-2; weak D call: TRBD1 (5 bases). Germline CDR1 reads SGHTA; CDR2 reads FQGTGA. The CDR3 spans 16 residues. The CDR3 sequence is CASSLLGVTKTGELFF. The CDR3 region has the DNA TGTGCCAGCAGCTTATTAGGGGTAACGAAAACCGGGGAGCTGTTTTTT.

This clonotype was found many times. This chain uses TRBV29-1 with TRBJ1-1; D is possibly TRBD1 (6 bases). CDR3 length: 15 residues. Between the trimmed V and J ends, which lost 6 bases and 0 bases, there was a span of 17 bases. CDR1 and CDR2 (germline): SQVTM, ANQGSEA. The DNA of the CDR3 is TGCAGCGTCGTGGGGGGAGGACAGATGAACACTGAAGCTTTCTTT. It codes for CSVVGGGQMNTEAFF.

This clonotype was detected many times. This rearrangement joins TRBV5-5 to TRBJ2-5, with no clear D. Trimming took 4 bases from V and 2 from J, leaving 15 bases between them. The CDR3 is made up of 15 amino acids. Germline CDR1 SGHKS, CDR2 YYEKEE (reference sequence). The CDR3 coding sequence is TGTGCCAGCAGCCATGTGGGTCAGGAACAAGAGACCCAGTACTTC. Translating it yields CASSHVGQEQETQYF. The whole variable domain, remainder taken from reference TRBV5-5 and TRBJ2-5, is DAGVTQSPTHLIKTRGQQVTLRCSPISGHKSVSWYQQVLGQGPQFIFQYYEKEERGRGNFPDRFSARQFPNYSSELNVNALLLGDSALYLCASSHVGQEQETQYFGPGTRLLVL.

This clonotype was seen a handful of times. The rearrangement uses TRBV19 and TRBJ2-3; D is unclear. With 5 bases removed from V and 6 bases from J, the gap between germline ends came to 12 bases. Looked up from germline, CDR1 is LNHDA and CDR2 is SQIVND (reference sequence). The CDR3 has 13 amino acids. The CDR3 spells CASSSANADTQYF. The CDR3 coding sequence is TGTGCCAGTAGTTCGGCTAACGCGGATACGCAGTATTTT.

This clonotype occurred a few times. CDR3 amino acids: CASRLPTSGYNEQFF. CDR3 DNA sequence: TGTGCCAGCAGACTTCCTACTAGCGGCTACAATGAGCAGTTCTTC. The rearrangement joins TRBV6-5 to TRBJ2-1, with 8 bases that match TRBD2. CDR3 length equals 15 residues. Germline assignment: CDR1 MNHEY and CDR2 SVGAGI. The V and J ends lost 6 bases and 3 bases, in that order; junction bases with no gene match: 7.

This clonotype was detected many times. The chain combines TRBV25-1 with TRBJ2-1; TRBD1 is a possible D gene (6 bases). CDR3 length: 14 residues. The V gene's germline CDR1 is MGHDK and CDR2 SYGVNS. Trimming cost V 2 bases and J 2 bases, with 7 bases left between them. CDR3 coding DNA: TGTGCCAGCAGTGAACAGGGGCCCTACAATGAGCAGTTCTTC. This encodes CASSEQGPYNEQFF.